The 13 T cell receptor beta chains below were found in one sample sequenced in a study of shared T cell receptors in the human thymus. Sequenced by immunoSEQ multiplex PCR; TCRdb stores in-frame clones only, minus some. The sample shows 500,000 to 850,000 clones, approximately 87% of them seen only once. These data were likewise used in another study, on human thymus T cells.

The sample was thymocytes. The receptors stem from a boy younger than two with a congenital heart defect.

The CDR3 region has the DNA TGTGCCAGCAGCTCTAAAAACAGGGGCGCCGCTGAAGCTTTCTTT. This codes for CASSSKNRGAAEAFF. The chain couples TRBV5-6 to TRBJ1-1; 7 bases are shared with TRBD1. This CDR3 contains 15 residues. The germline CDR1 and CDR2 sequences are SGHDT and YYEEEE. J gave up 6 bases and V 3 bases, and 11 bases lay outside the gene matches.

Only one count was recorded for this clone. The chain employs TRBV6-1 and TRBJ1-4; TRBD1 might be the D (6 bases). Germline CDR1 MNHNS, CDR2 SASEGT. Trimming took 5 bases from V and 5 from J, leaving 15 bases between them. The CDR3 extends over 15 amino acids. Written as DNA, the CDR3 is TGTGCCAGCAGTCCCCGGACAGCCCGAAATGAAAAACTGTTTTTT. Translation: CASSPRTARNEKLFF.

This sequence joins TRBV4-1 and TRBJ2-1; D is possibly TRBD1 (6 bases). V was pared by 2 bases and J by 0 bases, with 14 bases between. Per the germline V gene, CDR1 is MGHRA and CDR2 is YSYEKL. The CDR3 is made up of 17 amino acids. CDR3: CASSQFAGAPSYNEQFF. The CDR3 nucleotides are TGCGCCAGCAGCCAATTTGCAGGGGCGCCCTCCTACAATGAGCAGTTCTTC.

V is TRBV7-2 and J is TRBJ2-3; 11 bases fit TRBD2. The CDR3 totals 16 residues. Germline CDR1 reads SGHTA; CDR2 reads FQGNSA. V was pared by 6 bases and J by 3 bases, with 8 bases of the junction left unmatched. CDR3 sequence reads: CASSDGLAGVTDTQYF. In DNA form, the CDR3 reads TGTGCCAGCAGTGACGGACTAGCGGGCGTAACAGATACGCAGTATTTT.

The chain uses TRBV28 and TRBJ2-6, with D possibly being TRBD1 (6 bases). Germline CDR1 MDHEN, CDR2 SYDVKM. Deletions cut 7 bases from V and 0 bases from J, with 19 bases between. This CDR3 comprises 18 residues. In nucleotides, the CDR3 is TGTGCCAGCAACACCCGGTGCAGGGGCTGCTCTGGGGCCAACGTCCTGACTTTC. Its translation is CASNTRCRGCSGANVLTF.

The rearrangement uses TRBV5-1 and TRBJ2-3; 10 bases match TRBD2. V was pared by 1 base and J by 1 base, with 9 bases of the junction left unmatched. Per germline, CDR1 SGHRS and CDR2 YFSETQ. This CDR3 spans 18 amino acids. The CDR3 sequence is CASSLSGLAGGCTDTQYF. DNA for the CDR3: TGCGCCAGCAGCTTGTCGGGGTTAGCGGGGGGATGCACAGATACGCAGTATTTT. Together with reference TRBV5-1 and TRBJ2-3, the CDR3 gives the full variable domain: KAGVTQTPRYLIKTRGQQVTLSCSPISGHRSVSWYQQTPGQGLQFLFEYFSETQRNKGNFPGRFSGRQFSNSRSEMNVSTLELGDSALYLCASSLSGLAGGCTDTQYFGPGTRLTVL.

The chain carries TRBV13 and TRBJ2-5; a possible D gene is TRBD1 (6 bases). Germline loops: CDR1 PRHDT, CDR2 FYEKMQ (reference sequence). The CDR3 covers 14 residues. Trimming cost V 6 bases and J 3 bases, with 14 bases left between them. The chain's CDR3 is CASRPTDRKETQYF. In DNA form, the CDR3 reads TGTGCCAGCAGGCCGACCGACAGGAAAGAGACCCAGTACTTC.

The rearrangement uses TRBV5-6 and TRBJ1-1, with D possibly matching TRBD1 (5 bases). Trimming removed 0 bases at V and 4 bases at J, with 13 bases between. This CDR3 spans 15 amino acids. From germline, CDR1 is SGHDT and CDR2 YYEEEE. The DNA of the CDR3 is TGTGCCAGCAGCTTGGGATCAGGGTTGGGCACTGAAGCTTTCTTT. Translating it yields CASSLGSGLGTEAFF.

This clone is a singleton in its sample. The J gene is TRBJ2-7, the V gene TRBV5-1; D is undetermined. Germline V CDR1 and CDR2: SGHRS, YFSETQ. This CDR3 is 14 amino acids long. Trimming removed 0 bases from V and 7 bases from J, with 14 bases in between. CDR3 DNA sequence: TGCGCCAGCAGCTTGGGAACGGTACTACGGGAGCAGTACTTC. Translation: CASSLGTVLREQYF. The full variable domain, completed using reference TRBV5-1 and TRBJ2-7, is KAGVTQTPRYLIKTRGQQVTLSCSPISGHRSVSWYQQTPGQGLQFLFEYFSETQRNKGNFPGRFSGRQFSNSRSEMNVSTLELGDSALYLCASSLGTVLREQYFGPGTRLTVT.

V and J are TRBV15 and TRBJ1-3; possible D gene TRBD1, 5 bases. Germline CDR1 LNHNV, CDR2 YYDKDF (reference sequence). The CDR3 runs 15 residues. V lost 4 bases and J lost 0, with 10 bases in between. CDR3 DNA: TGTGCCACCAGCACTCCAGGGATCTCTGGAAACACCATATATTTT. Its protein product is CATSTPGISGNTIYF.

The V and J genes are TRBV4-2 and TRBJ2-7, with D maybe TRBD2 (7 bases). The V and J ends lost 5 bases and 1 base respectively, with 12 bases between them. The germline CDR1 and CDR2 sequences are LGHNA and YNFKEQ. The CDR3 covers 14 residues. DNA for the CDR3: TGTGCCAGCAGCGGAGGGAGGGGGTCCTACGAGCAGTACTTC. Protein: CASSGGRGSYEQYF.

The CDR3 here is CASSLGGDYHSYNEQFF. The DNA for the CDR3 is TGTGCCAGCAGCTTAGGAGGGGACTACCACTCCTACAATGAGCAGTTCTTC. This chain joins TRBV7-2 and TRBJ2-1, with 7 bases aligning to TRBD2. Per the germline V gene, CDR1 is SGHTA and CDR2 is FQGNSA. This CDR3 is built from 17 residues. J gave up 0 bases and V 1 base, and 6 bases lay outside the gene matches.

This clone has just a few counts. The chain is built from TRBV18 and TRBJ1-5, with 7 bases identical to TRBD1. The CDR3 consists of 13 residues. Losses at the gene ends were 3 bases for V and 10 bases for J; bases not matched to a gene: 6. Germline CDR1 is KGHSH and CDR2 is LQKENI. CDR3 protein: CASSPDRVEPQHF. CDR3 coding DNA: TGTGCCAGCTCACCTGACAGGGTGGAACCCCAGCATTTT.